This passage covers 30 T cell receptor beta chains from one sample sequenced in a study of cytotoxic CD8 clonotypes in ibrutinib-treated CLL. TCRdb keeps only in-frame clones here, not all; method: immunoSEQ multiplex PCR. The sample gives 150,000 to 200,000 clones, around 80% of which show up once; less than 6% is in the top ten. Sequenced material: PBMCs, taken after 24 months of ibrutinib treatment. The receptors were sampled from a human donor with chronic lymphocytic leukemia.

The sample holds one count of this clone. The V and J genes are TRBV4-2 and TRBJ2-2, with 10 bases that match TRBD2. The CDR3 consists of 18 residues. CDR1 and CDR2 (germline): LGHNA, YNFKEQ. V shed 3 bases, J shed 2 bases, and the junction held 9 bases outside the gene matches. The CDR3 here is CASSHGGLALVNTGELFF. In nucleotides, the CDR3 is TGTGCCAGCAGCCATGGGGGACTAGCGCTAGTAAACACCGGGGAGCTGTTTTTT.

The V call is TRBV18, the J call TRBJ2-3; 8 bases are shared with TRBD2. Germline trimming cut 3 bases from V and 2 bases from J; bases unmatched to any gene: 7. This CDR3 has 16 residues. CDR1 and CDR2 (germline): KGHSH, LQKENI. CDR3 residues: CASSPGREAFTDTQYF. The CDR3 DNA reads TGTGCCAGCTCACCGGGGCGGGAGGCCTTCACAGATACGCAGTATTTT.

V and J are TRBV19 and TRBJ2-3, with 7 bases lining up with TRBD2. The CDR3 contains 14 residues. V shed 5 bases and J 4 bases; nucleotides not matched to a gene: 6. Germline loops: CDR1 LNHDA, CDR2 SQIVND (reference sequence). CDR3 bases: TGTGCCAGTAGTCGACGGGAGGTCGCAGATACGCAGTATTTT. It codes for CASSRREVADTQYF. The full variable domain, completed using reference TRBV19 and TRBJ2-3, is DGGITQSPKYLFRKEGQNVTLSCEQNLNHDAMYWYRQDPGQGLRLIYYSQIVNDFQKGDIAEGYSVSREKKESFPLTVTSAQKNPTAFYLCASSRREVADTQYFGPGTRLTVL.

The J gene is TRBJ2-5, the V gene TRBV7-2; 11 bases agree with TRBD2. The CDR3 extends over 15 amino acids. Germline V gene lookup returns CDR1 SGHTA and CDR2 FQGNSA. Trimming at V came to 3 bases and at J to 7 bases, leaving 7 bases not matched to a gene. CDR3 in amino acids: CASSLASGRPGTQYF. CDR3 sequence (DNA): TGTGCCAGCAGCTTGGCTAGCGGGAGGCCCGGGACCCAGTACTTC.

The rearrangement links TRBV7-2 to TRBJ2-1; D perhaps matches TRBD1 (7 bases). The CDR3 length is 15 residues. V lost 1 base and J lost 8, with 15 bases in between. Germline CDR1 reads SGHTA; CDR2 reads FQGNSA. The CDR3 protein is CASSLERRGPHEQFF. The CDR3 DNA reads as TGTGCCAGCAGCTTAGAGAGGAGGGGGCCCCATGAGCAGTTCTTC.

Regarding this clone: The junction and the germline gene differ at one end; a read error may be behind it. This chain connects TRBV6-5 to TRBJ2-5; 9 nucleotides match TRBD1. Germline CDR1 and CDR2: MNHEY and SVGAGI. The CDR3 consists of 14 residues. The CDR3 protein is CASSYSRTGTGLNF. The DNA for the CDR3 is TGTGCCAGCAGTTATTCACGTACCGGGACAGGGCTGAACTTC.

CDR3 sequence: CAWSQDGRQPQHF. The CDR3 region has the DNA TGTGCCTGGAGCCAGGATGGTAGGCAGCCCCAGCATTTT. The rearrangement uses TRBV30 and TRBJ1-5; the D is unclear. The V and J ends lost 3 bases and 7 bases respectively, with 13 bases between them. The CDR3 runs 13 residues. Germline V CDR1 and CDR2: GTSNPN, SVGIG (reference sequence).

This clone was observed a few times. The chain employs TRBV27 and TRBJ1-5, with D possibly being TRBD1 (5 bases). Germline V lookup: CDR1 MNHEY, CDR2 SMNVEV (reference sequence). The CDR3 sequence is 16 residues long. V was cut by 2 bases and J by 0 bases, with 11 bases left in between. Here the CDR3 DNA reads TGTGCCAGCAGTTTAAAGGGGCCTTATAGCAATCAGCCCCAGCATTTT. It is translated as CASSLKGPYSNQPQHF.

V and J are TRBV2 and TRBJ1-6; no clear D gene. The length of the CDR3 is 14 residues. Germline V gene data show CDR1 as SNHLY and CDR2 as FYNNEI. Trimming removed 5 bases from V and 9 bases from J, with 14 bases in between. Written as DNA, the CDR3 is TGTGCCAGCAGTAATTTGGTGGGTGGTTCACCCCTCCACTTT. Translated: CASSNLVGGSPLHF.

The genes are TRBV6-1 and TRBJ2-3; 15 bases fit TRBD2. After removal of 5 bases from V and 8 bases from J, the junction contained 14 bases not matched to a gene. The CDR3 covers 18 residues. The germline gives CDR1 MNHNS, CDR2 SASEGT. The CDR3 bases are TGTGCCAGCAGTCAAGGACTAGCGGGAGGGCCTAAACCGGGTACGCAGTATTTT. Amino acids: CASSQGLAGGPKPGTQYF.

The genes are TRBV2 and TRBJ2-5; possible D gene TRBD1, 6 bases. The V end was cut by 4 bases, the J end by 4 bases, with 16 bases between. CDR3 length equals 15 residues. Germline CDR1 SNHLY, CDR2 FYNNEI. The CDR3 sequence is CASSATRGQLETQYF. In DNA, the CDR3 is TGTGCCAGCAGTGCTACCCGAGGACAGTTAGAGACCCAGTACTTC.

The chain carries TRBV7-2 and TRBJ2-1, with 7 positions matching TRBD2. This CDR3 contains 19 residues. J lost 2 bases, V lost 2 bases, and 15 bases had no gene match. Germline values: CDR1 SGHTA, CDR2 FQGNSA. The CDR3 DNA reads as TGTGCCAGCAGCTTAAGGTCAGGGTTCGGGAGGTCGGCCTACAATGAGCAGTTCTTC. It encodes CASSLRSGFGRSAYNEQFF.

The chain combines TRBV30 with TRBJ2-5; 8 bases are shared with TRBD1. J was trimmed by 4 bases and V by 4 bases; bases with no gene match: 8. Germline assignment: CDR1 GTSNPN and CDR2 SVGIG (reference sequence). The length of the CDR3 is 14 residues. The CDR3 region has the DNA TGTGCCTGGAATGCAGGGGGCGCGGGAGAGACCCAGTACTTC. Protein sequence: CAWNAGGAGETQYF.

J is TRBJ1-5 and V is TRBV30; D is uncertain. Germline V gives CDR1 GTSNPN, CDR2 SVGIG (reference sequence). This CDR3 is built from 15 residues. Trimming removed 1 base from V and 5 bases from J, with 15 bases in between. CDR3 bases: TGTGCCTGGAGTGGGTTGGTAGGTCTGGATCAGCCCCAGCATTTT. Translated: CAWSGLVGLDQPQHF.

CDR3 sequence (DNA): TGTGCCAGCAGCTTAATCCTGGGACTGAGATACAATGAGCAGTTCTTC. It translates to CASSLILGLRYNEQFF. This rearrangement joins TRBV7-3 to TRBJ2-1; tentative D call: TRBD2 (6 bases). Germline lookup yields CDR1 SGHTA and CDR2 FQGTGA. The CDR3 is 16 amino acids. The V end was cut by 1 base, the J end by 4 bases, with 14 bases between. The full variable domain, in which reference TRBV7-3 and TRBJ2-1 provide the parts outside the CDR3, is GAGVSQTPSNKVTEKGKYVELRCDPISGHTALYWYRQSLGQGPEFLIYFQGTGAADDSGLPNDRFFAVRPEGSVSTLKIQRTERGDSAVYLCASSLILGLRYNEQFFGPGTRLTVL.

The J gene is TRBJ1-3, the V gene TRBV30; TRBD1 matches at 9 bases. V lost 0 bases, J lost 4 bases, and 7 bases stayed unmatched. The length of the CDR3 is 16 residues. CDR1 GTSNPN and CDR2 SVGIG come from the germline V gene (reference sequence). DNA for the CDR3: TGTGCCTGGAGTGTACCATTTGGGACAGGGGGAAACACCATATATTTT. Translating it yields CAWSVPFGTGGNTIYF.

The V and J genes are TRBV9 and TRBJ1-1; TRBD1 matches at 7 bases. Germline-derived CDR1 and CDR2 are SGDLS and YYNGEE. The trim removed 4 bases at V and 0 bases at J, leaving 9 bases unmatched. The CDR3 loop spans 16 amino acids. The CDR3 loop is CASSPTGTVLNTEAFF. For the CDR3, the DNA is TGTGCCAGCAGCCCCACCGGGACAGTGCTGAACACTGAAGCTTTCTTT. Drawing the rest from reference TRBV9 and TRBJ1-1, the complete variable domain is DSGVTQTPKHLITATGQRVTLRCSPRSGDLSVYWYQQSLDQGLQFLIQYYNGEERAKGNILERFSAQQFPDLHSELNLSSLELGDSALYFCASSPTGTVLNTEAFFGQGTRLTVV.

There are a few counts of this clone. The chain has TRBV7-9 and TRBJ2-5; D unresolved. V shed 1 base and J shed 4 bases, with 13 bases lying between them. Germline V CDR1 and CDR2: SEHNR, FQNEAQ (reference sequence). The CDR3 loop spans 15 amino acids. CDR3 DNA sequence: TGTGCCAGCAGCTTAGAGTACCGGCAGAGAGAGACCCAGTACTTC. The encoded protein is CASSLEYRQRETQYF. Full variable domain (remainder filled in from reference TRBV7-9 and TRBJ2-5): DTGVSQNPRHKITKRGQNVTFRCDPISEHNRLYWYRQTLGQGPEFLTYFQNEAQLEKSRLLSDRFSAERPKGSFSTLEIQRTEQGDSAMYLCASSLEYRQRETQYFGPGTRLLVL.

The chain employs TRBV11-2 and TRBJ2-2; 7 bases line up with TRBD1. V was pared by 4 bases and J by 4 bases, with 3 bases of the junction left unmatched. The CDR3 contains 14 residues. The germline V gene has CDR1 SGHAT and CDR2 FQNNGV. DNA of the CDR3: TGTGCCAGCAGCTGGGGACAGAGCACCGGGGAGCTGTTTTTT. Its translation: CASSWGQSTGELFF.

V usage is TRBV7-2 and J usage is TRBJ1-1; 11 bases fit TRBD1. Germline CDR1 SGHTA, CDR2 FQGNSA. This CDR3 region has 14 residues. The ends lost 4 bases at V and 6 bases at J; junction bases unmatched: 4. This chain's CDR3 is CASSWTGGISEAFF. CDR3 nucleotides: TGTGCCAGCAGCTGGACAGGGGGCATTTCTGAAGCTTTCTTT. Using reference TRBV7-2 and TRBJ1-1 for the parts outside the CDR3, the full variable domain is GAGVSQSPSNKVTEKGKDVELRCDPISGHTALYWYRQSLGQGLEFLIYFQGNSAPDKSGLPSDRFSAERTGGSVSTLTIQRTQQEDSAVYLCASSWTGGISEAFFGQGTRLTVV.

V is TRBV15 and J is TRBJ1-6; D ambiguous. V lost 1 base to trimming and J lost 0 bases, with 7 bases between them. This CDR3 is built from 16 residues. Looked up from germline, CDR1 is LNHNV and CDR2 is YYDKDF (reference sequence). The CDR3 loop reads CATSRVVGSYNSPLHF. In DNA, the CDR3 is TGTGCCACCAGCAGAGTGGTGGGCTCCTATAATTCACCCCTCCACTTT.

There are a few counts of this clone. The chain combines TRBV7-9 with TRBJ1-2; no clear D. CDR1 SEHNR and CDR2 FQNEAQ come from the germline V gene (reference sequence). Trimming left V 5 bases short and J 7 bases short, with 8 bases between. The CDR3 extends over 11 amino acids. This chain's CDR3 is CASSMGVGYTF. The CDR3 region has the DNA TGTGCCAGCAGCATGGGAGTTGGCTACACCTTC.

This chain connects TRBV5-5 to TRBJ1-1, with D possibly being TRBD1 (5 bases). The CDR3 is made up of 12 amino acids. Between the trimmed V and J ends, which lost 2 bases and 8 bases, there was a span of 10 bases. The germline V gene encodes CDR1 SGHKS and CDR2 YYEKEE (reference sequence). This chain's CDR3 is CASSFSGGEAFF. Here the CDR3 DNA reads TGTGCCAGCAGCTTCTCGGGGGGAGAAGCTTTCTTT.

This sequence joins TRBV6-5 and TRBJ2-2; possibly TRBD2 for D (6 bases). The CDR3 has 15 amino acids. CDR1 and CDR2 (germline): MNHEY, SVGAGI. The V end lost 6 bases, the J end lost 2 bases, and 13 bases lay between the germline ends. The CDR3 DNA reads TGTGCCAGCAGGGGTAGCGGAGCTAACACCGGGGAGCTGTTTTTT. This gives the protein CASRGSGANTGELFF.

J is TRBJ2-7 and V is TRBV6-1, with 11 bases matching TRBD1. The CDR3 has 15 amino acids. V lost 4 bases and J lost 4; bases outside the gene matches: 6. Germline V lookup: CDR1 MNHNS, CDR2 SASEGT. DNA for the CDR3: TGTGCCAGCAGTGTATCCGGGACAGGGGGATACGAGCAGTACTTC. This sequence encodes CASSVSGTGGYEQYF.

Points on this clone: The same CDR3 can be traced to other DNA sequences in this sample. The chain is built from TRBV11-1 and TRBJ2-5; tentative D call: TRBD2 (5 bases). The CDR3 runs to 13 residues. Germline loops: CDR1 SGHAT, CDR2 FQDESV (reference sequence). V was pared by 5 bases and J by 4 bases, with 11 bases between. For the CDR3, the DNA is TGTGCCAGCAGCCGAGATCGGGGAGAGACCCAGTACTTC. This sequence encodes CASSRDRGETQYF.

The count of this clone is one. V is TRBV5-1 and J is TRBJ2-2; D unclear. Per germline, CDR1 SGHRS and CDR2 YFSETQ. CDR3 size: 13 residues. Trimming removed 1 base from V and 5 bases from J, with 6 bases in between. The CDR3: CASSLSRTGELFF. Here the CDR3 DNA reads TGCGCCAGCAGCTTGAGTCGGACCGGGGAGCTGTTTTTT. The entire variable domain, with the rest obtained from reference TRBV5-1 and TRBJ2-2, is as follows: KAGVTQTPRYLIKTRGQQVTLSCSPISGHRSVSWYQQTPGQGLQFLFEYFSETQRNKGNFPGRFSGRQFSNSRSEMNVSTLELGDSALYLCASSLSRTGELFFGEGSRLTVL.

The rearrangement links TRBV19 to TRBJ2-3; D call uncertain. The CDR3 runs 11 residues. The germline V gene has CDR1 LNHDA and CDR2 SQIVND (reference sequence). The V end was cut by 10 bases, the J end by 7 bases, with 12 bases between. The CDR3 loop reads CATSDRHTQYF. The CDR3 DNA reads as TGTGCCACCTCCGACCGGCATACGCAGTATTTT.

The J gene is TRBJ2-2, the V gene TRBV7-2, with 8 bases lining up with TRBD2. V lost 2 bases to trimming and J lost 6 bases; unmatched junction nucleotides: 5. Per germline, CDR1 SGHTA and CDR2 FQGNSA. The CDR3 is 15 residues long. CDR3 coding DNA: TGTGCCAGCAGCTTACACGGGGGGGCCCCCGGGGAGCTGTTTTTT. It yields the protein CASSLHGGAPGELFF.

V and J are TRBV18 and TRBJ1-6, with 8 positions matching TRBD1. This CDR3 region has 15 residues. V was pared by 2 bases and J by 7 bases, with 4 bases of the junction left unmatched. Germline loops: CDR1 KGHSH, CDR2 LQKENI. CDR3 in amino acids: CASSPLGQGNSPLHF. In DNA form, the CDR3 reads TGTGCCAGCTCACCATTAGGACAGGGAAATTCACCCCTCCACTTT.